Listed below are T cell receptor beta chains from one sample, sequenced in a study of beta chain features in type 1 diabetes. Libraries were prepared by immunoSEQ multiplex PCR; TCRdb keeps only in-frame clonotypes and omits some of them. This table has almost 350,000 clones, 8% appearing once. Sequencing was done on a sample of central memory CD4+ T cells from blood. The receptors stem from a woman aged 18-35 years in good health. CDR3s include the opening cysteine and the closing phenylalanine or tryptophan. A D gene is named only where the DNA matches it firmly. Clone size is stated in some rows and not others, as once, few, many or a class when expanded.

j_gene | abundance | v_gene | d_gene | CDR3nt | CDR3aa
TRBJ2-7 | . | TRBV7-2 | TRBD2 | TGTGCCAGCAGCTTAGTAGCGGGTGGGGATGAGCAGTACTTC | CASSLVAGGDEQYF
TRBJ2-1 | few | TRBV19 | . | TGTGCCAGTACCCCCCACCCCCAGCGGGCTTCCTACAATGAGCAGTTCTTC | CASTPHPQRASYNEQFF
TRBJ2-3 | many | TRBV27 | TRBD1 | TGTGCCAGCAGTTTATCGAGGTCCAGGGGGCGTGATACGCAGTATTTT | CASSLSRSRGRDTQYF
TRBJ1-5 | few | TRBV10-3 | . | TGTGCCATCAGTGAGCGGTCCAGGGAGTTCAATCAGCCCCAGCATTTT | CAISERSREFNQPQHF
TRBJ1-5 | few | TRBV6-6 | . | TGTGCCAGCAGAGTTTCTGGGCCGTATAGCAATCAGCCCCAGCATTTT | CASRVSGPYSNQPQHF
TRBJ2-7 | . | TRBV7-9 | TRBD1 | TGTGCCAGCAGCTTTCGACAGGGGAAGAACGAGCAGTACTTC | CASSFRQGKNEQYF
TRBJ2-7 | . | TRBV29-1 | . | TGCAGCGTTGAGGACCTAGCCGACTACGAGCAGTACTTC | CSVEDLADYEQYF
TRBJ2-7 | . | TRBV4-3 | TRBD1 | TGCGCCAGCAGCCAAACGGACAGGTTTGCCTACGAGCAGTACTTC | CASSQTDRFAYEQYF
TRBJ2-3 | few | TRBV6-5 | . | TGTGCCAGCAGTGTAGGGACACCAAGCACAGATACGCAGTATTTT | CASSVGTPSTDTQYF
TRBJ2-3 | few | TRBV4-2 | . | TGTGCCAGCAGCCGAACCTCAGACGTAGGGACCACAGATACGCAGTATTTT | CASSRTSDVGTTDTQYF
TRBJ2-5 | . | TRBV18 | . | TGTGCCAGCTCACCTCCCGGGACATCCGGAGAGACCCAGTACTTC | CASSPPGTSGETQYF
TRBJ2-7 | . | TRBV6-6 | . | TGTGCCACGACAGGCCTTGCTAGCTCCTACGAGCAGTACTTC | CATTGLASSYEQYF
TRBJ2-6 | many | TRBV11-2 | . | TGTGCCAGCAGCCGCCTATCTGGGGCCAACGTCCTGACTTTC | CASSRLSGANVLTF
TRBJ2-7 | few | TRBV7-9 | TRBD1 | TGTGCCAGCAGCCCTCCCCGGGACAGGGATCACGGGCAGTACTTC | CASSPPRDRDHGQYF
TRBJ1-3 | few | TRBV19 | . | TGTGCCAGTAGGACGGGAGCCGGCTATGGAAACACCATATATTTT | CASRTGAGYGNTIYF
TRBJ1-1 | . | TRBV6-5 | . | TGTGCCAGCAGTCCCAGGGAGAGATCGACTGAAGCTTTCTTT | CASSPRERSTEAFF
TRBJ2-2 | few | TRBV2 | . | TGTGCCAGCAGGGGCGACAGCTACACCGGGGAGCTGTTTTTT | CASRGDSYTGELFF
TRBJ2-5 | . | TRBV7-8 | TRBD2 | TGTGCCAGCAGAAACCCTAGCGGCGGGCAAGAGACCCAGTACTTC | CASRNPSGGQETQYF
TRBJ1-2 | . | TRBV29-1 | . | TGCAGCGGGGGGCCTTTCGGGGCTAACTATGGCTACACCTTC | CSGGPFGANYGYTF
TRBJ2-1 | few | TRBV5-1 | TRBD2 | TGCGCCAGCAGCGCGGGACTAGCGGGAGGCTACCTTGGGGATGAGCAGTTCTTC | CASSAGLAGGYLGDEQFF
TRBJ2-3 | . | TRBV9 | TRBD1 | TGTGCCAGCGGAACAGGGGTGGGCACAGATACGCAGTATTTT | CASGTGVGTDTQYF
TRBJ2-5 | . | TRBV28 | TRBD1 | TGTGCCAGCACAAAAACAGGGGAAAAGACCCAGTACTTC | CASTKTGEKTQYF
TRBJ2-5 | few | TRBV5-4 | . | TGTGCCAGCAGCTTGGGACAGAAAGAGACCCAGTACTTC | CASSLGQKETQYF
TRBJ1-5 | . | TRBV5-6 | . | TGTGCCAGCAGCTTGCGAGGGTACAATCAGCCCCAGCATTTT | CASSLRGYNQPQHF
TRBJ2-1 | . | TRBV29-1 | . | TGCAGCGTTGTTATTGAGGGAGATTCCTACAATGAGCAGTTCTTC | CSVVIEGDSYNEQFF
TRBJ2-7 | many | TRBV27 | TRBD1 | TGTGCCAGCAGGGGAGGACAGGGTCCCTCCTACGAGCAGTACTTC | CASRGGQGPSYEQYF
TRBJ1-1 | . | TRBV7-9 | . | TGTGCCAGCAGCTTATATTTGTCCTCTGGGTTT | CASSLYLSSGF
TRBJ1-2 | many | TRBV27 | TRBD1 | TGTGCCAGCAGTCCCAGACAGGGTGGCTACACCTTC | CASSPRQGGYTF
TRBJ1-2 | few | TRBV29-1 | . | TGCAGCGTTGAAACCCGGGACAAATACTACACCTTC | CSVETRDKYYTF
TRBJ2-1 | . | TRBV7-2 | TRBD1 | TGTGCCAGCAGCGTGGACAGGGGGCGCGACAATGAGCAGTTCTTC | CASSVDRGRDNEQFF
TRBJ1-1 | . | TRBV7-9 | . | TGTGCCAGCAGCTTACCCCGCTCCGAAGCTTTCTTT | CASSLPRSEAFF
TRBJ1-5 | many | TRBV2 | . | TGTGCCAGCAGTGGGGGACGCCAGCCCCAGCATTTT | CASSGGRQPQHF
TRBJ1-5 | many | TRBV5-1 | . | TGCGCCAGCAGCTTAACAGGGAAGGGTCAGCCCCAGCATTTT | CASSLTGKGQPQHF
TRBJ2-3 | few | TRBV6-6 | TRBD2 | TGTGCCAGCAGTTACGATAGGACTAGTGGTCACGATACGCAGTATTTT | CASSYDRTSGHDTQYF
TRBJ2-3 | few | TRBV4-2 | TRBD2 | TGTGCCAGCAGCCAAGAGTCCAGCGGGAGGGCAGGGGATACGCAGTATTTT | CASSQESSGRAGDTQYF
TRBJ1-2 | . | TRBV6-5 | . | TGTGCCAGCAGTTACTTCCAGGCTTATGGCTACACCTTC | CASSYFQAYGYTF
TRBJ1-4 | . | TRBV10-2 | TRBD1 | TGCGCCAGCAGTGGACAGGGGAATGAAAAACTGTTTTTT | CASSGQGNEKLFF
TRBJ2-1 | . | TRBV29-1 | TRBD2 | TGCAGCGTTGAGCCTAGCGGGGTCTACAATGAGCAGTTCTTC | CSVEPSGVYNEQFF
TRBJ2-1 | few | TRBV5-6 | . | TGTGCCAGCAACCGGGGAGATTACAATGAGCAGTTCTTC | CASNRGDYNEQFF
TRBJ2-1 | . | TRBV19 | TRBD2 | TGTGCCAGTAGCAACCACCCCGAGACTAGGACTAGGGCCAGTGAGCAGTTCTTC | CASSNHPETRTRASEQFF
TRBJ2-7 | . | TRBV4-2 | . | TGTGCCAGCAGCCCAATTACGGCGGGTAGCTACGAGCAGTACTTC | CASSPITAGSYEQYF
TRBJ1-2 | . | TRBV9 | . | TGTGCCAGCAGCCCTAGAGGGGCTAGGGCCAGGGGCGGCGATGGCTACACCTTC | CASSPRGARARGGDGYTF